The T cell receptor beta chain described here comes from a study of T cell responses to AZD1222 COVID-19 vaccine. Method: immunoSEQ multiplex PCR; TCRdb's copy keeps in-frame clones and lacks some. The table includes 150,000 or so clones, around 91% detected once. Overall study findings and caveats: Targets within unmutated variant regions were reportedly found for nearly half of spike-specific TCRs.

The V gene lost 3 bases and the J gene lost 8 bases, with 11 bases spanning the gap. The CDR3 contains 13 residues. Germline values: CDR1 LNHDA, CDR2 SQIVND (reference sequence). In its sample, this clone was seen a few times. Its matching antigen is unknown. The sequences come from peripheral blood, collected on day 0 of AZD1222 vaccination. The receptor comes from an adult in good health. The chain uses TRBV19 and TRBJ1-5; no definite D call. The DNA of the CDR3 is TGTGCCAGTAGTATCGTTAACACTGAGCCCCAGCATTTT. The encoded protein is CASSIVNTEPQHF.